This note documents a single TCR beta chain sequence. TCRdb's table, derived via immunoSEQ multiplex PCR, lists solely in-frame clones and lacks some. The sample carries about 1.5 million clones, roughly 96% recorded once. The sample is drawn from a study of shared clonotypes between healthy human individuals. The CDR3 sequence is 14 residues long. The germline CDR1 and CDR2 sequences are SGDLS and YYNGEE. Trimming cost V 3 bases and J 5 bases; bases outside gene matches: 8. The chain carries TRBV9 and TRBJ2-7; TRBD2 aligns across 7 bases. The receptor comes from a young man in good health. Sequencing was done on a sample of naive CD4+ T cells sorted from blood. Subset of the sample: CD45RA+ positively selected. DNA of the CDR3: TGTGCCAGCAGCGGGACGGGGGGTCGTAACGAGCAGTACTTC. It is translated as CASSGTGGRNEQYF.